Listed here are 30 T cell receptor beta chains from one sample, sequenced in a study of blood T cell repertoires in COVID-19. Sequenced by immunoSEQ multiplex PCR; TCRdb stores in-frame clones only, minus some. The table includes about 350,000 clones, more than 70% detected once. The sequenced material came from peripheral blood. These receptor sequences come from an older woman with COVID-19, enrolled during active disease.

This chain uses TRBV24-1 with TRBJ2-7, with TRBD1 as a possible D gene (5 bases). Germline CDR1 reads KGHDR; CDR2 reads SFDVKD. The CDR3 runs to 13 residues. Trimming removed 1 base at V and 5 bases at J, with 8 bases between. The CDR3 DNA reads TGTGCCACCAGTGATTTCTCAGGGAACGAGCAGTACTTC. Protein product: CATSDFSGNEQYF.

The chain employs TRBV6-5 and TRBJ2-7; the D is unclear. Between the trimmed V and J ends, which lost 5 bases and 3 bases, there was a span of 8 bases. Germline V gene sequence: CDR1 MNHEY, CDR2 SVGAGI. The CDR3 loop spans 12 amino acids. The CDR3 region has the DNA TGTGCCAGCAGTCAGAGGAGCTACGAGCAGTACTTC. The encoded protein is CASSQRSYEQYF.

This chain uses TRBV12-5 with TRBJ1-1; 7 nucleotides match TRBD1. The J segment lost 2 bases and the V segment lost 0 bases, leaving 9 bases of the junction unmatched. Germline V gene sequence: CDR1 LGHNT, CDR2 FRNRAP. This CDR3 is 17 amino acids long. As DNA, the CDR3 is TGTGCTAGTGGTTTGGTACTATCGGAAGGGGGCAACACTGAAGCTTTCTTT. It encodes CASGLVLSEGGNTEAFF.

CDR3 region: CASSIGGNEKLFF. The CDR3 coding sequence is TGTGCCAGTAGTATCGGGGGGAATGAAAAACTGTTTTTT. This chain connects TRBV19 to TRBJ1-4, with D maybe TRBD1 (5 bases). Trimming removed 3 bases from V and 5 bases from J, with 7 bases in between. Germline CDR1 reads LNHDA; CDR2 reads SQIVND (reference sequence). This CDR3 spans 13 amino acids. The whole variable domain, remainder taken from reference TRBV19 and TRBJ1-4, is DGGITQSPKYLFRKEGQNVTLSCEQNLNHDAMYWYRQDPGQGLRLIYYSQIVNDFQKGDIAEGYSVSREKKESFPLTVTSAQKNPTAFYLCASSIGGNEKLFFGSGTQLSVL.

The table lists this clone with a count of one. V and J are TRBV30 and TRBJ1-6; 7 bases align to TRBD1. V shed 3 bases, J shed 10 bases, and the junction held 6 bases outside the gene matches. The CDR3 has 13 amino acids. Per the germline V gene, CDR1 is GTSNPN and CDR2 is SVGIG (reference sequence). The CDR3: CAWRTGISSPLHF. Here the CDR3 DNA reads TGTGCCTGGAGGACAGGGATAAGCTCACCCCTCCACTTT.

This clone has just one count. The rearrangement uses TRBV3-1 (or the pseudogene TRBV3-2) and TRBJ1-4; no clear D. V lost 1 base to trimming and J lost 4 bases, with 10 bases between them. The CDR3 contains 15 residues. The germline V gene has CDR1 LGHDT and CDR2 YNNKEL (reference sequence). CDR3 in amino acids: CASSQGSGVNEKLFF. The CDR3 DNA follows: TGTGCCAGCAGCCAAGGAAGCGGGGTTAATGAAAAACTGTTTTTT.

V and J are TRBV7-2 and TRBJ2-7; D might be TRBD2 (6 bases). This CDR3 is 14 amino acids long. CDR1 and CDR2 (germline): SGHTA, FQGNSA. V lost 5 bases, J lost 4 bases, and 15 bases lay in between. CDR3 residues: CASSLVEGFYEQYF. CDR3 nucleotides: TGTGCCAGCAGCCTCGTGGAGGGGTTTTACGAGCAGTACTTC.

This rearrangement joins TRBV7-8 to TRBJ1-5; D is perhaps TRBD1 (5 bases). V was pared by 5 bases and J by 0 bases, with 29 bases between. Germline V gene sequence: CDR1 SGHVS, CDR2 FQNEAQ. The CDR3 sequence is 21 residues long. CDR3 protein: CASSRAGRPGEPGYSNQPQHF. CDR3 bases: TGTGCCAGCAGCCGAGCAGGGAGACCGGGGGAACCCGGATATAGCAATCAGCCCCAGCATTTT. The full variable domain, completed using reference TRBV7-8 and TRBJ1-5, is GAGVSQSPRYKVAKRGQDVALRCDPISGHVSLFWYQQALGQGPEFLTYFQNEAQLDKSGLPSDRFFAERPEGSVSTLKIQRTQQEDSAVYLCASSRAGRPGEPGYSNQPQHFGDGTRLSIL.

This chain uses TRBV30 with TRBJ1-1; TRBD1 might be the D (6 bases). In germline, CDR1 is GTSNPN, CDR2 SVGIG (reference sequence). This CDR3 has 12 residues. CDR3: CAQLRGHTEAFF. The CDR3, as DNA: TGTGCTCAACTCAGGGGACACACTGAAGCTTTCTTT.

The V call is TRBV27, the J call TRBJ2-7; 9 bases are a match to TRBD1. Germline lookup yields CDR1 MNHEY and CDR2 SMNVEV (reference sequence). The CDR3 has 15 amino acids. Germline trimming cut 5 bases from V and 3 bases from J; bases unmatched to any gene: 8. The CDR3 reads CASSSSGQGRYEQYF. The CDR3 bases are TGTGCCAGCAGTAGCTCGGGACAGGGCCGCTACGAGCAGTACTTC.

The V and J genes are TRBV5-6 and TRBJ1-4; perhaps TRBD1 as D (5 bases). V lost 0 bases and J 0 bases, leaving 12 bases between the germline ends. CDR1 SGHDT and CDR2 YYEEEE come from the germline V gene. This CDR3 contains 17 residues. The CDR3 bases are TGTGCCAGCAGCTTGGTGGGGCCCTTAGCAACTAATGAAAAACTGTTTTTT. Protein product: CASSLVGPLATNEKLFF. The full variable domain, in which reference TRBV5-6 and TRBJ1-4 provide the parts outside the CDR3, is DAGVTQSPTHLIKTRGQQVTLRCSPKSGHDTVSWYQQALGQGPQFIFQYYEEEERQRGNFPDRFSGHQFPNYSSELNVNALLLGDSALYLCASSLVGPLATNEKLFFGSGTQLSVL.

This sequence joins TRBV3-1 (or the pseudogene TRBV3-2) and TRBJ1-1, with D unclear. Trimming took 6 bases from V and 1 from J, leaving 9 bases between them. Germline CDR1 LGHDT, CDR2 YNNKEL (reference sequence). The CDR3 has 13 amino acids. CDR3 in amino acids: CASRYGGNTEAFF. CDR3 DNA sequence: TGTGCCAGCAGATACGGAGGGAACACTGAAGCTTTCTTT.

This clone has a count of ten or more. V usage is TRBV27 and J usage is TRBJ1-2; 9 bases fit TRBD1. Germline lookup yields CDR1 MNHEY and CDR2 SMNVEV (reference sequence). J lost 4 bases, V lost 5 bases, and 8 bases had no gene match. The CDR3 contains 15 residues. In DNA, the CDR3 is TGTGCCAGCAGTGACACAGGGGGCGCGAGCTATGGCTACACCTTC. Its protein is CASSDTGGASYGYTF.

This chain joins TRBV7-9 and TRBJ2-3; D may be TRBD2 (5 bases). This CDR3 has 14 amino acids. CDR1 and CDR2 from the germline V gene are SEHNR and FQNEAQ (reference sequence). With 7 bases removed from V and 6 bases from J, the gap between germline ends came to 17 bases. The CDR3, as DNA: TGTGCCAGCAACCCGGACTCCGGATTGGATACGCAGTATTTT. Protein product: CASNPDSGLDTQYF.

This clone was seen only once. The genes are TRBV5-6 and TRBJ1-2; no definite D call. The CDR3 spans 14 residues. V dropped 6 bases and J dropped 8 bases, with 20 bases sitting between them. The germline V gene encodes CDR1 SGHDT and CDR2 YYEEEE. This CDR3 reads CASTRQEGAGGYTF. DNA of the CDR3: TGTGCCAGCACGCGGCAGGAGGGAGCTGGCGGCTACACCTTC. The whole variable domain, filled in from reference TRBV5-6 and TRBJ1-2, reads DAGVTQSPTHLIKTRGQQVTLRCSPKSGHDTVSWYQQALGQGPQFIFQYYEEEERQRGNFPDRFSGHQFPNYSSELNVNALLLGDSALYLCASTRQEGAGGYTFGSGTRLTVV.

This rearrangement joins TRBV24-1 to TRBJ2-3; 8 bases match TRBD2. The germline gives CDR1 KGHDR, CDR2 SFDVKD. CDR3 size: 15 residues. V lost 12 bases to trimming and J lost 1 base; unmatched junction nucleotides: 11. The CDR3 is CASSGGATGTDTQYF. Written as DNA, the CDR3 is TGTGCCTCATCCGGGGGGGCCACAGGCACAGATACGCAGTATTTT.

The count of this clone is one. The chain combines TRBV24-1 with TRBJ2-2; 12 bases line up with TRBD1. The junction had 11 bases not matched to a gene; V was cut back by 3 bases and J by 4 bases. The CDR3 spans 19 residues. CDR1 and CDR2 (germline): KGHDR, SFDVKD. The CDR3 sequence is CATSDLGTGGPGGTGELFF. CDR3 sequence (DNA): TGTGCCACCAGTGATCTCGGGACAGGGGGCCCCGGGGGCACCGGGGAGCTGTTTTTT.

The rearrangement joins TRBV15 to TRBJ2-2, with 9 bases lining up with TRBD2. The germline V gene has CDR1 LNHNV and CDR2 YYDKDF (reference sequence). The CDR3 is 16 amino acids. The trim removed 3 bases at V and 7 bases at J, leaving 9 bases unmatched. As DNA, the CDR3 is TGTGCCACCAGCAGCCTCACGGGACTAGCAGGCGGGGAGCTGTTTTTT. It yields the protein CATSSLTGLAGGELFF.

This clone was counted between two and nine times. V is TRBV3-1 (or the pseudogene TRBV3-2) and J is TRBJ1-5, with 10 bases fitting TRBD1. Germline V gene sequence: CDR1 LGHDT, CDR2 YNNKEL (reference sequence). The CDR3 contains 14 residues. Trimming removed 4 bases from V and 6 bases from J; junction bases left unmatched: 3. This CDR3 is CASSPTGGVQPQHF. DNA of the CDR3: TGTGCCAGCAGCCCGACAGGGGGCGTTCAGCCCCAGCATTTT.

V is TRBV2 and J is TRBJ1-1, with D hard to call. Germline loops: CDR1 SNHLY, CDR2 FYNNEI. V dropped 4 bases and J dropped 0 bases, with 9 bases sitting between them. The CDR3 loop spans 14 amino acids. The CDR3 region is CASSGNFMNTEAFF. The CDR3 coding sequence is TGTGCCAGCAGTGGAAACTTCATGAACACTGAAGCTTTCTTT.

The chain uses TRBV24-1 and TRBJ1-2; D is perhaps TRBD1 (5 bases). The CDR3 runs 16 residues. Trimming removed 4 bases from V and 3 bases from J, with 17 bases in between. Germline V gene lookup returns CDR1 KGHDR and CDR2 SFDVKD. CDR3 protein: CATSDPGGGPDYGYTF. CDR3 coding DNA: TGTGCCACCAGTGACCCCGGGGGGGGTCCCGACTATGGCTACACCTTC.

The V and J genes are TRBV18 and TRBJ2-1, with D possibly matching TRBD2 (5 bases). This CDR3 has 14 amino acids. Germline V CDR1 and CDR2: KGHSH, LQKENI. Trimming stripped 1 base from V and 10 bases from J, with 14 bases between. Written as DNA, the CDR3 is TGTGCCAGCTCACCACGTCGGGTTGAGGGAGAGCAGTTCTTC. Encoded protein: CASSPRRVEGEQFF.

The genes are TRBV5-1 and TRBJ1-6; the D gene is possibly TRBD1 (5 bases). V dropped 0 bases and J dropped 5 bases, with 9 bases sitting between them. Germline CDR1 SGHRS, CDR2 YFSETQ. The length of the CDR3 is 15 residues. CDR3 coding DNA: TGCGCCAGCAGCTTGGATGGGGCCAATAATTCACCCCTCCACTTT. It translates to CASSLDGANNSPLHF.

This clone was seen only once. V and J are TRBV28 and TRBJ1-4; D remains unclear. CDR1 is MDHEN and CDR2 is SYDVKM in the germline V gene. V was cut by 3 bases and J by 8 bases, with 13 bases left in between. The CDR3 has 14 residues. Here the CDR3 DNA reads TGTGCCAGCAGTTTGAGGAAGATTGGGGAAAAACTGTTTTTT. Protein: CASSLRKIGEKLFF. The full variable domain, rest sourced from reference TRBV28 and TRBJ1-4, is DVKVTQSSRYLVKRTGEKVFLECVQDMDHENMFWYRQDPGLGLRLIYFSYDVKMKEKGDIPEGYSVSREKKERFSLILESASTNQTSMYLCASSLRKIGEKLFFGSGTQLSVL.

The chain carries TRBV27 and TRBJ1-5; D ambiguous. The CDR3 runs 14 residues. Germline V gives CDR1 MNHEY, CDR2 SMNVEV (reference sequence). Trimming stripped 4 bases from V and 3 bases from J, with 10 bases between. CDR3 sequence: CASSSVTFNQPQHF. In DNA, the CDR3 is TGTGCCAGCAGTTCCGTAACATTCAATCAGCCCCAGCATTTT.

CDR3 region: CASSLGRPTGETQYF. The CDR3 DNA is TGTGCCAGCAGCTTAGGCCGTCCCACCGGGGAGACCCAGTACTTC. This sequence joins TRBV13 and TRBJ2-5; D is undetermined. Germline CDR1 reads PRHDT; CDR2 reads FYEKMQ (reference sequence). Between the trimmed V and J ends, which lost 0 bases and 5 bases, there was a span of 13 bases. The CDR3 sequence is 15 residues long.

The chain recombines TRBV9 with TRBJ1-1; D unclear. CDR3 length: 13 amino acids. V was trimmed by 6 bases and J by 3 bases, leaving 12 bases between them. The germline V gene has CDR1 SGDLS and CDR2 YYNGEE. The CDR3 reads CASNIVEDTEAFF. DNA of the CDR3: TGTGCCAGCAATATAGTGGAGGACACTGAAGCTTTCTTT. Using reference TRBV9 and TRBJ1-1 for the parts outside the CDR3, the full variable domain is DSGVTQTPKHLITATGQRVTLRCSPRSGDLSVYWYQQSLDQGLQFLIQYYNGEERAKGNILERFSAQQFPDLHSELNLSSLELGDSALYFCASNIVEDTEAFFGQGTRLTVV.

This chain joins TRBV11-2 and TRBJ2-1; D perhaps matches TRBD1 (6 bases). Trimming removed 4 bases from V and 6 bases from J, with 10 bases in between. The CDR3 length is 13 residues. CDR1 and CDR2 (germline): SGHAT, FQNNGV. The CDR3 DNA follows: TGTGCCAGCAGCTATACAGGGTCCAATGAGCAGTTCTTC. As protein: CASSYTGSNEQFF.

The chain has TRBV5-6 and TRBJ2-1; D possibly corresponds to TRBD2 (6 bases). V was shortened by 2 bases and J by 4 bases, with 13 bases between the two germline ends. CDR1 is SGHDT, CDR2 YYEEEE, per germline. The CDR3 has 15 residues. CDR3 sequence: CASSFGRGAYNEQFF. In DNA form, the CDR3 reads TGTGCCAGCAGCTTTGGGCGGGGCGCTTACAATGAGCAGTTCTTC.

The chain employs TRBV28 and TRBJ1-4; 9 nucleotides line up with TRBD1. Germline values: CDR1 MDHEN, CDR2 SYDVKM. The CDR3 runs to 14 residues. V was clipped by 6 bases and J by 6 bases; unmatched bases: 5. The CDR3 region is CASRGQGTYEKLFF. The CDR3, as DNA: TGTGCCAGCAGGGGACAGGGAACCTATGAAAAACTGTTTTTT.